This T cell receptor beta chain was recorded in a study of shared clonotypes between healthy human individuals. Germline CDR1 and CDR2: SGHTA and FQGNSA. The V gene end was trimmed by 5 bases and the J gene end by 4 bases; junction bases not matched to a gene: 6. The length of the CDR3 is 15 residues. The protocol was immunoSEQ multiplex PCR, while the TCRdb copy is restricted to in-frame clones and leaves out a portion. Here the sample spans 950,000 to 1,100,000 clones, around 74% being singletons. The material sequenced was memory CD4+ T cells sorted from blood. Documented subset: CD45RA-negative fraction. The chain uses TRBV7-2 and TRBJ2-3, with 10 bases identical to TRBD2. This clonotype was sampled from a man younger than 35 in good health. DNA for the CDR3: TGTGCCAGCAGCCTTAGCGGGAGGTTCGCAGATACGCAGTATTTT. This gives the protein CASSLSGRFADTQYF.